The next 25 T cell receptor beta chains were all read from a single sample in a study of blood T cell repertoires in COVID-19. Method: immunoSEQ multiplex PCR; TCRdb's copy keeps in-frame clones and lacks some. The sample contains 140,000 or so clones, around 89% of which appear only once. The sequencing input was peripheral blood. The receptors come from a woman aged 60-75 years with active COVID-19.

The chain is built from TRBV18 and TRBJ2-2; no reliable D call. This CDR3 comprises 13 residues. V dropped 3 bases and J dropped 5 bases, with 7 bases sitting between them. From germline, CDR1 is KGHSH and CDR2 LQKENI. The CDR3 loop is CASSPRSTGELFF. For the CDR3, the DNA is TGTGCCAGCTCACCGCGGTCAACCGGGGAGCTGTTTTTT. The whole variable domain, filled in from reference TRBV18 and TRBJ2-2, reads NAGVMQNPRHLVRRRGQEARLRCSPMKGHSHVYWYRQLPEEGLKFMVYLQKENIIDESGMPKERFSAEFPKEGPSILRIQQVVRGDSAAYFCASSPRSTGELFFGEGSRLTVL.

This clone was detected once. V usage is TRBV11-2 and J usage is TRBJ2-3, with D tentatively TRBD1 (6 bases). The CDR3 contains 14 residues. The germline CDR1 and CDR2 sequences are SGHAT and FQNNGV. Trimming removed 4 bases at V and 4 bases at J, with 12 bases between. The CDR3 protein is CASSSGAAADTQYF. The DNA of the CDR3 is TGTGCCAGCAGCTCAGGGGCTGCGGCAGATACGCAGTATTTT.

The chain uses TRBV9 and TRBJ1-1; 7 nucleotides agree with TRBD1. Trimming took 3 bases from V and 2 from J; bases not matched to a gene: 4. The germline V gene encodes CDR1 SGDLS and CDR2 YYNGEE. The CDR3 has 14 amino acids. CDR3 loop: CASSAGGINTEAFF. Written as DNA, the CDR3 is TGTGCCAGCAGCGCAGGGGGAATTAACACTGAAGCTTTCTTT.

The CDR3 here is CASSESRTSGYNEQFF. The DNA for the CDR3 is TGTGCCAGCAGTGAATCTAGGACTAGCGGCTACAATGAGCAGTTCTTC. The V gene is TRBV25-1, the J gene TRBJ2-1, with 10 bases matching TRBD2. Germline V gene data show CDR1 as MGHDK and CDR2 as SYGVNS. The J segment lost 3 bases and the V segment lost 1 base, leaving 3 bases of the junction unmatched. The CDR3 is 16 amino acids.

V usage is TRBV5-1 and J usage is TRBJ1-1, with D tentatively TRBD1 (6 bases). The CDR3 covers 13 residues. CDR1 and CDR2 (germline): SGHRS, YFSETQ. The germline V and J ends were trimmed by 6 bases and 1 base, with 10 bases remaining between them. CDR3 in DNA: TGCGCCAGCAACCTACAGGGGAACACTGAAGCTTTCTTT. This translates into CASNLQGNTEAFF.

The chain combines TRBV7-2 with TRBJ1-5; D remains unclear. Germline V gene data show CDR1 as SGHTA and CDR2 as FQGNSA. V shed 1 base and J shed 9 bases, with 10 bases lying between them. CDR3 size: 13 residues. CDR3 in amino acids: CASSLGSRGPQHF. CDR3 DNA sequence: TGTGCCAGCAGCTTAGGGTCAAGAGGGCCCCAGCATTTT.

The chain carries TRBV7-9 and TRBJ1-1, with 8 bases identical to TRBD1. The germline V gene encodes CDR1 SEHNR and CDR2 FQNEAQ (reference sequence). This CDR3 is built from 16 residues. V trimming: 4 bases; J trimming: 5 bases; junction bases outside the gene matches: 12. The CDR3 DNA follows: TGTGCCAGCAGCTCCAGGACAGGGCTCAAGGGGACTGAAGCTTTCTTT. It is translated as CASSSRTGLKGTEAFF.

The CDR3 nucleotides read TGTGCCAGCAGCCCGACCGGACTCCGTTACAATGAGCAGTTCTTC. Translation gives CASSPTGLRYNEQFF. The chain recombines TRBV7-9 with TRBJ2-1, with D perhaps matching TRBD2 (5 bases). Germline V gene lookup returns CDR1 SEHNR and CDR2 FQNEAQ (reference sequence). Trimming stripped 5 bases from V and 4 bases from J, with 15 bases between. The CDR3 contains 15 residues.

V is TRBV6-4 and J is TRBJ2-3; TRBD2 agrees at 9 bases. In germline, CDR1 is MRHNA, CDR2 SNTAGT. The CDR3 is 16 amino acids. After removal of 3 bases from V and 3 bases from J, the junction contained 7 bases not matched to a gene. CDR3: CASSEVAGVGTDTQYF. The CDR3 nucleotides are TGTGCCAGCAGTGAAGTAGCGGGAGTAGGGACAGATACGCAGTATTTT.

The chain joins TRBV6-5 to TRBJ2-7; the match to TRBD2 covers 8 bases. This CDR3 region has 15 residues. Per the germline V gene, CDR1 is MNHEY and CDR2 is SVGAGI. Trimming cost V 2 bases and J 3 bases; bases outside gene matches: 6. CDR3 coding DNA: TGTGCCAGCAGTTACGGTCGGGGACTAGGCTACGAGCAGTACTTC. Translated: CASSYGRGLGYEQYF.

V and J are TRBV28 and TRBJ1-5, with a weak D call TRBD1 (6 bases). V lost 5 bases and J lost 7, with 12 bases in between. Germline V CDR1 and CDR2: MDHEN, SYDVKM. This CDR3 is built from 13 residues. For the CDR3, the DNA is TGTGCCAGCAGTACAGGGAGATGGCAGCCCCAGCATTTT. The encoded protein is CASSTGRWQPQHF.

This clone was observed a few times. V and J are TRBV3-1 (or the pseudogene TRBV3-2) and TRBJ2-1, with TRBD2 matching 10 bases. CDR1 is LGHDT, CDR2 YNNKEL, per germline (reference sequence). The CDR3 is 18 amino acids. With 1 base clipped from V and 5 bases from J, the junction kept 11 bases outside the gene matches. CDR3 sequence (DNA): TGTGCCAGCAGCCAAGTGCGGGGTAGCGGGAGGCCGAACAATGAGCAGTTCTTC. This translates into CASSQVRGSGRPNNEQFF.

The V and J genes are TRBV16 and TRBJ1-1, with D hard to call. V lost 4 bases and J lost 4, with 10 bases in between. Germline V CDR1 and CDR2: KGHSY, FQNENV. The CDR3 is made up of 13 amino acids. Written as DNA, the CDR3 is TGTGCCAGCAGCCCTCCCGCGGGCACTGAAGCTTTCTTT. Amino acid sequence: CASSPPAGTEAFF.

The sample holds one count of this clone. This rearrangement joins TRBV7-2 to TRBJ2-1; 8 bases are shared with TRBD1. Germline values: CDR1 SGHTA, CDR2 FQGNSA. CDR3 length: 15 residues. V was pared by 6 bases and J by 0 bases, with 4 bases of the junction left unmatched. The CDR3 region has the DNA TGTGCCAGCAGACAAGACAGGGGCTCCTACAATGAGCAGTTCTTC. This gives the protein CASRQDRGSYNEQFF.

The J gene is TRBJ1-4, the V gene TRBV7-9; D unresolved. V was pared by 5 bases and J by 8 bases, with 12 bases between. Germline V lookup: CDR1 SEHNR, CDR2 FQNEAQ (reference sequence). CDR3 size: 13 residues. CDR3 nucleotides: TGTGCCAGCAGCCTCGGAGGGCTGGAAAAACTGTTTTTT. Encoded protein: CASSLGGLEKLFF.

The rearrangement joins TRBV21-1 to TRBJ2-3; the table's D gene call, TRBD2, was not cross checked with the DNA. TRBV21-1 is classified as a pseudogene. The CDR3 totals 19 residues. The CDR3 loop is CASSKGPPFSPRSTDTQYF. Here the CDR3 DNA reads TGTGCCAGCAGCAAAGGCCCACCTTTTAGCCCCCGAAGCACAGATACGCAGTATTTT.

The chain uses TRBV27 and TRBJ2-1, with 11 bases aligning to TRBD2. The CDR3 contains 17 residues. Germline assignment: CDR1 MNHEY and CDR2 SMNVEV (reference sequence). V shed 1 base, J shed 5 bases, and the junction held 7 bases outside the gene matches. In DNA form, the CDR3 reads TGTGCCAGCAGTTTATTACTAGCGGGAGTTAGCCACAATGAGCAGTTCTTC. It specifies CASSLLLAGVSHNEQFF.

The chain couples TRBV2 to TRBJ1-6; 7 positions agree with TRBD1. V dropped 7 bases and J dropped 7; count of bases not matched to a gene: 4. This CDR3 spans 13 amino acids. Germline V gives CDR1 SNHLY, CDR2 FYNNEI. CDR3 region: CASMGQSNSPLHF. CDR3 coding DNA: TGTGCCAGCATGGGACAGTCCAATTCACCCCTCCACTTT.

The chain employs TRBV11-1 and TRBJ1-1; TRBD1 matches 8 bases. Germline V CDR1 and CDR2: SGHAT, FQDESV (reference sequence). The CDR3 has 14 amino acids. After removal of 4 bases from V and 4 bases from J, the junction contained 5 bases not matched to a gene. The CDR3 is CASSWTGIGTEAFF. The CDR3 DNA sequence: TGTGCCAGCAGCTGGACAGGGATCGGCACTGAAGCTTTCTTT.

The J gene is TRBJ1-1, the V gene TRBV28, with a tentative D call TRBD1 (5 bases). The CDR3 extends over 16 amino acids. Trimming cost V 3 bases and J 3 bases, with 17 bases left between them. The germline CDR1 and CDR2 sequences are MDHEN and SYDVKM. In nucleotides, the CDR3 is TGTGCCAGCAGTTTTCCTCGGGGAGGGGTGGACACTGAAGCTTTCTTT. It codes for CASSFPRGGVDTEAFF. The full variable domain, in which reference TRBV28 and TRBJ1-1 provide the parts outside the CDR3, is DVKVTQSSRYLVKRTGEKVFLECVQDMDHENMFWYRQDPGLGLRLIYFSYDVKMKEKGDIPEGYSVSREKKERFSLILESASTNQTSMYLCASSFPRGGVDTEAFFGQGTRLTVV.

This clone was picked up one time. The CDR3 DNA reads TGTGCCAGTCACCCCTACCGGGACAGGGGGTATTTTGGCTACACCTTC. It encodes CASHPYRDRGYFGYTF. The chain has TRBV28 and TRBJ1-2, with 11 bases that match TRBD1. Trimming at V came to 9 bases and at J to 7 bases, leaving 16 bases not matched to a gene. The CDR3 runs to 16 residues. CDR1 is MDHEN and CDR2 is SYDVKM in the germline V gene.

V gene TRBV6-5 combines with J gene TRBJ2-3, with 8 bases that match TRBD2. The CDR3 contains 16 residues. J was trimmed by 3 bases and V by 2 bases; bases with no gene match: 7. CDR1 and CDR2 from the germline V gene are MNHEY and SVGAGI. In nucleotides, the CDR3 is TGTGCCAGCAGTTACCCACAGCGGGAGCCGACAGATACGCAGTATTTT. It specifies CASSYPQREPTDTQYF.

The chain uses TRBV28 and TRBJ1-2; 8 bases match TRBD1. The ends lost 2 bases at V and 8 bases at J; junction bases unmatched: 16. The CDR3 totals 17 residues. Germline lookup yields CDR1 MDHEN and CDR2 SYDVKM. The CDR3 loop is CASSLPSSRGLSRGYTF. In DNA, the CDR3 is TGTGCCAGCAGTTTACCCTCAAGCAGGGGGCTTTCCCGCGGCTACACCTTC.

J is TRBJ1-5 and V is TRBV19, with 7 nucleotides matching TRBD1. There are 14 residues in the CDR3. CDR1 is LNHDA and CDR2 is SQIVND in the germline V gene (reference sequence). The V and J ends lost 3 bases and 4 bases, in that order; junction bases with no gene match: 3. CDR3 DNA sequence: TGTGCCAGTAGTATTCAGGGGGAGAATCAGCCCCAGCATTTT. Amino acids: CASSIQGENQPQHF.

Here the CDR3 reads CASSFLGRRITGELFF. The CDR3 nucleotides are TGTGCCAGCAGTTTCCTCGGGAGGCGCATAACCGGGGAGCTGTTTTTT. The chain carries TRBV27 and TRBJ2-2; 7 bases match TRBD2. The CDR3 is 16 amino acids. From germline, CDR1 is MNHEY and CDR2 SMNVEV (reference sequence). Trimming removed 3 bases from V and 5 bases from J; junction bases left unmatched: 9.